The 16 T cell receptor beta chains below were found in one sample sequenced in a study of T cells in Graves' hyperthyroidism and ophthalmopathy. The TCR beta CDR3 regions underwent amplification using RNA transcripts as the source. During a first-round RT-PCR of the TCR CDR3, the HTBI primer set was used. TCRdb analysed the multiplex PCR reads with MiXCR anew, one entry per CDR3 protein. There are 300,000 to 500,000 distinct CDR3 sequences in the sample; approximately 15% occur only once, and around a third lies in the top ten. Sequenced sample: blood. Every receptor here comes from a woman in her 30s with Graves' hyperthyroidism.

The CDR3 DNA sequence: TGTGCCAGCAGTTCGACCGGGACGCCGCCGTTCTTC. Its protein is CASSSTGTPPFF. The chain has TRBV28 and TRBJ2-1; D possibly matches TRBD1 or TRBD2 (5 bases each). With 4 bases removed from V and 15 bases from J, the gap between germline ends came to 16 bases. CDR1 and CDR2 (germline): MDHEN, SYDVKM. This CDR3 has 12 amino acids.

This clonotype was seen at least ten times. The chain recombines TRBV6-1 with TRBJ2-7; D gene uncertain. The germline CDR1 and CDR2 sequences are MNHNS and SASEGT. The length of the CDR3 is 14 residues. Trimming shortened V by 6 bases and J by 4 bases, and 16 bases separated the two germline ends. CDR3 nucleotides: TGTGCCAGCAGCTTATACGGCCCTCTTTACGAGCAGTACTTC. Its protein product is CASSLYGPLYEQYF.

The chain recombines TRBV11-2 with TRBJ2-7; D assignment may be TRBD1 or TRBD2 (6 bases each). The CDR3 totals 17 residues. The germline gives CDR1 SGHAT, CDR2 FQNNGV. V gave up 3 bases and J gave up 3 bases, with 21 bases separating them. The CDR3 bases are TGTGCCAGCAGCTTCTTAGGGGGAGGCTCACCCTTCTACGAGCAGTACTTC. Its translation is CASSFLGGGSPFYEQYF.

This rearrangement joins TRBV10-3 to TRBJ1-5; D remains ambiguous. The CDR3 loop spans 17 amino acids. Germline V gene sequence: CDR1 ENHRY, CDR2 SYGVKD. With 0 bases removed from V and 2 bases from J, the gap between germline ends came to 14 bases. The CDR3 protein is CAISESPVIMGNQPQHF. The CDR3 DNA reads TGTGCCATCAGTGAGTCGCCCGTAATTATGGGCAATCAGCCCCAGCATTTT.

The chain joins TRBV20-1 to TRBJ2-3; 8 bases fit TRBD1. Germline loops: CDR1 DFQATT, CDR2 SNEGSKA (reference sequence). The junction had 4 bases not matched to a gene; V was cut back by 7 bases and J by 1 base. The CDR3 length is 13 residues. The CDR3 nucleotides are TGCAGTGAGAGGGGACAGGGCACAGATACGCAGTATTTT. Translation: CSERGQGTDTQYF.

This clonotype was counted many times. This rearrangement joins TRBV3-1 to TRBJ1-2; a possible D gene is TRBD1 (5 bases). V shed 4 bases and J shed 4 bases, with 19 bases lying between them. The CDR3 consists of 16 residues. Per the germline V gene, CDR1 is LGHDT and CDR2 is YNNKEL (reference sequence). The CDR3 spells CASSRREGRNGYGYTF. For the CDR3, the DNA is TGTGCCAGCAGCCGCCGGGAGGGGCGGAACGGCTATGGCTACACCTTC.

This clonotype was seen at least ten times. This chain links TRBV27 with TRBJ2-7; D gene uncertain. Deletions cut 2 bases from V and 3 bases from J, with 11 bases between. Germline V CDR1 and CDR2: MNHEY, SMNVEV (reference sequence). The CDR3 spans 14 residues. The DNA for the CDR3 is TGTGCCAGCAGTTTACTTGGCGGATACTACGAGCAGTACTTC. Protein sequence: CASSLLGGYYEQYF.

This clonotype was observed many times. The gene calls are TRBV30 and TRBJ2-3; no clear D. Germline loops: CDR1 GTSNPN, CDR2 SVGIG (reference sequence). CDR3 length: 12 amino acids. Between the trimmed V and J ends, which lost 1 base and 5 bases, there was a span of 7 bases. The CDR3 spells CAWSDSIDTQYF. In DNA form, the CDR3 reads TGTGCCTGGAGTGACAGTATAGATACGCAGTATTTT.

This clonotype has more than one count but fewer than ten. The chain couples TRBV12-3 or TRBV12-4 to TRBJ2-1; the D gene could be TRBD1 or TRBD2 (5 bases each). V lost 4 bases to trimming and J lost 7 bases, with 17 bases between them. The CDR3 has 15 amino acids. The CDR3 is CASSSPRGAPNEQFF. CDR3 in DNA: TGTGCCAGCAGTTCCCCCCGAGGGGCGCCGAATGAGCAGTTCTTC.

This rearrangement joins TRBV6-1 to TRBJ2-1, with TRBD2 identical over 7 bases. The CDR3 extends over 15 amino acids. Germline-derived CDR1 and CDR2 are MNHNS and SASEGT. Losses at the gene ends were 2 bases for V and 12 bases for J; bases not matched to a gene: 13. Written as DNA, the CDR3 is TGTGCCAGCAGTGAACGGCTAGCGGAGGGGTGGGTGCAGTTCTTC. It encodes CASSERLAEGWVQFF.

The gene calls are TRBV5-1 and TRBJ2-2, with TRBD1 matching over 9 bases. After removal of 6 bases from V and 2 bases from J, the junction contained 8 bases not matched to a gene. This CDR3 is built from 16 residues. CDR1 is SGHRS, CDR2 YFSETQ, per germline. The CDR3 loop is CASKQGANVNTGELFF. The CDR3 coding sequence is TGCGCCAGCAAACAGGGGGCTAACGTAAACACCGGGGAGCTGTTTTTT.

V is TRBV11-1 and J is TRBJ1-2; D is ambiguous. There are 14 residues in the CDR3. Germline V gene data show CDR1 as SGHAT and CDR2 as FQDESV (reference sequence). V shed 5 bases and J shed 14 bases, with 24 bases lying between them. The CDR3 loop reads CASSPGYSGDPRTF. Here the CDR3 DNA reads TGTGCCAGCAGCCCCGGGTACAGCGGGGATCCTCGGACCTTC.

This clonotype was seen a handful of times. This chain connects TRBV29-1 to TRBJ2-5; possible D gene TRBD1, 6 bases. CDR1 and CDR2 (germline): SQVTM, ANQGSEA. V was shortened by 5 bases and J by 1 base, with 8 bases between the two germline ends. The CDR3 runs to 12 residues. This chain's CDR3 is CSVTGIQETQYF. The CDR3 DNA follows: TGCAGCGTTACAGGGATCCAAGAGACCCAGTACTTC.

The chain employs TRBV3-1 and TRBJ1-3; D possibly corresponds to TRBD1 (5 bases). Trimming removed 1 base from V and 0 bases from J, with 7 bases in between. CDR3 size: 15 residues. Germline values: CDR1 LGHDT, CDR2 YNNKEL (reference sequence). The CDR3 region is CASSQGQYSGNTIYF. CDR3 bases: TGTGCCAGCAGCCAAGGACAGTACTCTGGAAACACCATATATTTT. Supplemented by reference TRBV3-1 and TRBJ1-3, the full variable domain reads DTAVSQTPKYLVTQMGNDKSIKCEQNLGHDTMYWYKQDSKKFLKIMFSYNNKELIINETVPNRFSPKSPDKAHLNLHINSLELGDSAVYFCASSQGQYSGNTIYFGEGSWLTVV.

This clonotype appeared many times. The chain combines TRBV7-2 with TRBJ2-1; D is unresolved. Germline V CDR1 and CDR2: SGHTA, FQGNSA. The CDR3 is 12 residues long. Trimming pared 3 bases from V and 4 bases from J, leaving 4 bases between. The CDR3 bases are TGTGCCAGCAGCTTTCTGTACAATGAGCAGTTCTTC. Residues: CASSFLYNEQFF.

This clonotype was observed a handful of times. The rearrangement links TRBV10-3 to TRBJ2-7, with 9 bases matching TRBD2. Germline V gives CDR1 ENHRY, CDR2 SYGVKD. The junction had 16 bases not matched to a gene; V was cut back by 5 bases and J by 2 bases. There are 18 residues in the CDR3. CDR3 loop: CAISLSFTGLAPTYEQYF. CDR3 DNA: TGTGCCATCAGTCTTTCCTTCACGGGACTAGCACCCACCTACGAGCAGTACTTC.